The 4 T cell receptor beta chains reported below all come from one sample, sequenced in a study of read filtering for tumor transcriptome and immune sequencing (TCRdb year 2020). Sequencing relied on an Illumina HiSeq 4000. TCR libraries were built from about 400 ng RNA with the Immunoverse kit, using molecular barcoded adaptors covering alpha/delta and beta/gamma chains. TCRdb trimmed public reads at Q25 via fastp, called clones via MiXCR and kept in-frame beta chains. Records with the same CDR3 protein are collapsed into one entry carrying the most frequent genes and DNA. Across this sample there are 100,000 to 150,000 distinct CDR3 sequences, with approximately 13% seen only once. Under 9% of the sample belongs to the ten largest clones. Sequenced input: a population of CD138-negative cells sorted from bone marrow. This specimen's cell subset or site label, interpreted: bone marrow mononuclear cells depleted of CD138+ plasma/myeloma cells by negative magnetic selection. These receptors were taken from a donor aged 40 or over with multiple myeloma.

This clonotype was seen repeatedly, ten times or more. The V call is TRBV4-3, the J call TRBJ1-1, with 11 nucleotides matching TRBD1. The CDR3 covers 15 residues. Per germline, CDR1 LGHNA and CDR2 YSLEER. The J segment lost 3 bases and the V segment lost 4 bases, leaving 4 bases of the junction unmatched. CDR3 region: CASSPMGQGDTEAFF. The DNA for the CDR3 is TGCGCCAGCAGCCCAATGGGACAGGGGGACACTGAAGCTTTCTTT.

This clonotype has a handful of counts. A read error is possible here, since a much larger clone lies one base away. V gene TRBV7-9 combines with J gene TRBJ2-3; D might be TRBD2 (5 bases). From germline, CDR1 is SEHNR and CDR2 FQNEAQ (reference sequence). CDR3 size: 14 residues. The CDR3 nucleotides read TGTGCCAGCGGCTTACTAGAGGGTGGAGATACGCAGTATTTT. As protein: CASGLLEGGDTQYF.

The table lists this clonotype with many counts. The rearrangement uses TRBV10-2 and TRBJ1-1; D remains unclear. In germline, CDR1 is WSHSY, CDR2 SAAADI. The V end lost 2 bases, the J end lost 0 bases, and 4 bases lay between the germline ends. This CDR3 is built from 13 residues. The CDR3 sequence: CASSEVMNTEAFF. CDR3 bases: TGCGCCAGCAGTGAGGTCATGAACACTGAAGCTTTCTTT.

With respect to this clonotype: One base away lies a much larger clone, so this may be a sequencing read error. V and J are TRBV20-1 and TRBJ1-1; TRBD1 might be the D (6 bases). The CDR3 has 14 amino acids. Germline V gene data show CDR1 as DFQATT and CDR2 as SNEGSKA (reference sequence). The CDR3 region is CSAIGLNQGTEAIF. CDR3 nucleotides: TGCAGTGCTATTGGACTTAACCAGGGGACTGAAGCTATCTTT.